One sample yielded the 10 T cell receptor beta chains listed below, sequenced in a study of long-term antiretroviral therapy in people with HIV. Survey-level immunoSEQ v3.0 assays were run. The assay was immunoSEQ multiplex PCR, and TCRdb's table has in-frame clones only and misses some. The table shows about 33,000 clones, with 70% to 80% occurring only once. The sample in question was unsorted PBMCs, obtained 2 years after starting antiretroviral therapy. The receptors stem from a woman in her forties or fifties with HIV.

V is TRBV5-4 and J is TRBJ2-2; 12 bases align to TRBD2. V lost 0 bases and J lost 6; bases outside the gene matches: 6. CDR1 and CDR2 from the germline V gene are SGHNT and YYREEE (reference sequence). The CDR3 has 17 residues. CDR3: CASSLAGLAGRAGELFF. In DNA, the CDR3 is TGTGCCAGCAGCTTGGCCGGACTAGCGGGGAGAGCCGGGGAGCTGTTTTTT.

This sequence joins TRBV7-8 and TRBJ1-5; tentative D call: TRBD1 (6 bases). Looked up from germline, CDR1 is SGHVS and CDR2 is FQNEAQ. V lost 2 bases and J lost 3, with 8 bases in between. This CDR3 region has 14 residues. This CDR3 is CASSLTGTNQPQHF. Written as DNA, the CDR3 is TGTGCCAGCAGCTTAACAGGGACCAATCAGCCCCAGCATTTT.

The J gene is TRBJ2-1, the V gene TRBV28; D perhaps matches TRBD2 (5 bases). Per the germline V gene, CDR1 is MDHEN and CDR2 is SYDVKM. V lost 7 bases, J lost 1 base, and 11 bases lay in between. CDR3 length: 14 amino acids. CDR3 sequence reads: CASTPRGSYNEQFF. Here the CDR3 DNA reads TGTGCCAGCACTCCGCGAGGGTCCTACAATGAGCAGTTCTTC.

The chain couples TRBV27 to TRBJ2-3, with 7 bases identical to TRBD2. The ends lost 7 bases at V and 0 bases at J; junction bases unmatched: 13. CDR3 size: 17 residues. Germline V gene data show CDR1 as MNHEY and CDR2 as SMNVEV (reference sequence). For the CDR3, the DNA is TGTGCCAGCACCGACCTCCAGCGGGGTTCTAGCACAGATACGCAGTATTTT. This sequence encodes CASTDLQRGSSTDTQYF.

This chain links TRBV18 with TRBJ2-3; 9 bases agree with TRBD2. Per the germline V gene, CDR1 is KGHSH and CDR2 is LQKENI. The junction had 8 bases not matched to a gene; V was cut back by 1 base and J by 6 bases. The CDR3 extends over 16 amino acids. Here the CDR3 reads CASSPLGTSNGDTQYF. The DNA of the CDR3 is TGTGCCAGCTCACCACTCGGGACTAGCAACGGGGATACGCAGTATTTT.

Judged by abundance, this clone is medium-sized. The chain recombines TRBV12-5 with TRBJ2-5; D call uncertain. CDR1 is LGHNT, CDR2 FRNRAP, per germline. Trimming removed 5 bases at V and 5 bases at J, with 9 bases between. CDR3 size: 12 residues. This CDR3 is CASGPNAETQYF. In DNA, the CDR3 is TGTGCTAGTGGTCCTAATGCGGAGACCCAGTACTTC.

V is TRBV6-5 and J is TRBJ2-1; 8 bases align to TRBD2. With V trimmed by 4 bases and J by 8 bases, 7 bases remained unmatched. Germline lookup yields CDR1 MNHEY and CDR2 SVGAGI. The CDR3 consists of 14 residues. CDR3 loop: CASSSKTSVDEQFF. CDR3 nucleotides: TGTGCCAGCAGTTCGAAGACTAGCGTGGATGAGCAGTTCTTC.

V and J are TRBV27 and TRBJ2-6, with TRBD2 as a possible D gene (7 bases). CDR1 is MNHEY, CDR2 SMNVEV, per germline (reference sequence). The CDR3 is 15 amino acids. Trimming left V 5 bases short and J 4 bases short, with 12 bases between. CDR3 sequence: CASSKAGAGANVLTF. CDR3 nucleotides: TGTGCCAGCAGTAAGGCGGGGGCCGGGGCCAACGTCCTGACTTTC.

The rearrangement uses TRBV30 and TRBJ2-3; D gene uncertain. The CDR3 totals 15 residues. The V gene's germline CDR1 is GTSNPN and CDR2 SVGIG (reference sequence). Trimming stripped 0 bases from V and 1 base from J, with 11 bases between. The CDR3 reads CAWSVLSDRTDTQYF. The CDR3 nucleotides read TGTGCCTGGAGTGTACTATCGGACCGCACAGATACGCAGTATTTT.

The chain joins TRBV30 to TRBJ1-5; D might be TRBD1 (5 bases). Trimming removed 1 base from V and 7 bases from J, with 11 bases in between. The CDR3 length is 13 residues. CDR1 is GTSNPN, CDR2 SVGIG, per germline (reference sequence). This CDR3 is CAWSGGGKQPQHF. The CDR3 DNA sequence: TGTGCCTGGAGTGGGGGGGGAAAACAGCCCCAGCATTTT.